This is a list of T cell receptor beta chains from one sample in a study of Ad26.COV2.S vaccination and SARS-CoV-2 variants. The data were produced by immunoSEQ multiplex PCR, yet TCRdb's version contains in-frame clones alone and is incomplete. The repertoire includes just over 350,000 clones, approximately 84% of them detected once, and around 3% sits in the top ten. Sequencing was performed on peripheral blood, taken in a trial of Ad26.COV2.S vaccine versus placebo. These receptors came from a person aged 18 to 65 who received the Ad26.COV2.S COVID-19 vaccine or a placebo. The CDR3 runs from the conserved cysteine through the conserved F or W. D genes are given only for firm matches. Clone size is not always given. Where it is, it says once, few, many or a class for expanded clones.

clone_size j_call d_call v_call cdr3_aa cdr3_nt
. TRBJ2-7 . TRBV15 CATSPSLGYEQYF TGTGCCACCAGCCCTTCCTTGGGTTACGAGCAGTACTTC
once TRBJ2-7 TRBD1 TRBV19 CASSGPGQGVRKQYF TGTGCCAGTAGTGGACCGGGACAGGGGGTGAGGAAGCAGTACTTC
. TRBJ2-7 TRBD1 TRBV5-1 CASSSSSGTGAYEQYF TGCGCCAGCAGCTCCTCGAGTGGGACAGGGGCCTACGAGCAGTACTTC
. TRBJ1-1 . TRBV6-1 CASSEGDGAPGEAFF TGTGCCAGCAGTGAAGGGGACGGGGCCCCGGGCGAAGCTTTCTTT
. TRBJ2-1 . TRBV24-1 CATSDPFGGRNEQFF TGTGCCACCAGTGATCCGTTCGGGGGTCGGAATGAGCAGTTCTTC
. TRBJ2-1 TRBD1 TRBV10-3 CAISAGQGYNEQFF TGTGCCATCAGTGCGGGACAGGGGTACAATGAGCAGTTCTTC
once TRBJ2-7 TRBD2 TRBV7-2 CASSVDGLAGGIEQYF TGTGCCAGCAGCGTTGACGGACTAGCGGGAGGCATCGAGCAGTACTTC
once TRBJ1-6 . TRBV27 CASSLLRESSYNSPLHF TGTGCCAGCAGTTTATTAAGGGAGAGCTCCTATAATTCACCCCTCCACTTT
. TRBJ2-1 TRBD2 TRBV4-1 CASSAGVHNEQFF TGCGCCAGCTCAGCGGGAGTCCACAATGAGCAGTTCTTC
. TRBJ2-1 TRBD1 TRBV7-7 CASSPNLGGTYNEQFF TGTGCCAGCAGCCCCAACCTAGGGGGCACATACAATGAGCAGTTCTTC
. TRBJ2-7 . TRBV6-5 CASSYGRGAMSYEQYF TGTGCCAGCAGTTATGGACGGGGGGCAATGTCCTACGAGCAGTACTTC
few TRBJ2-6 TRBD1 TRBV5-1 CASSMGQLPSGANVLTF TGCGCCAGCAGCATGGGACAGCTCCCCTCTGGGGCCAACGTCCTGACTTTC
. TRBJ1-5 TRBD1 TRBV19 CASSIGDRVSHSLSNQPQHF TGTGCCAGTAGTATAGGGGACAGGGTTTCGCATTCGCTAAGCAATCAGCCCCAGCATTTT
. TRBJ1-5 . TRBV28 CASSLDNQPQHF TGTGCCAGCAGTTTAGACAATCAGCCCCAGCATTTT
. TRBJ1-6 . TRBV2 CASSEERDQALHF TGTGCCAGCAGTGAGGAAAGGGACCAAGCCCTCCACTTT
. TRBJ2-3 . TRBV6-6 CASSGSRSNTDTQYF TGTGCCAGCAGTGGAAGCCGGAGTAACACAGATACGCAGTATTTT
. TRBJ2-3 . TRBV7-2 CASSLRKKTDTQYF TGTGCCAGCAGCCTACGCAAGAAAACAGATACGCAGTATTTT
. TRBJ2-1 . TRBV14 CASSQESGYNEQFF TGTGCCAGCAGCCAAGAGTCAGGCTACAATGAGCAGTTCTTC
. TRBJ1-6 . TRBV6-5 CASSYQGFGNSPLHF TGTGCCAGCAGTTACCAGGGCTTCGGGAACTCACCCCTCCACTTT
. TRBJ1-1 . TRBV5-1 CASSLMVGNTEAFF TGCGCCAGCAGCTTGATGGTAGGGAACACTGAAGCTTTCTTT
. TRBJ1-2 . TRBV6-6 CASSSFSGAGYGYTF TGTGCCAGCAGTTCCTTCTCGGGCGCTGGGTATGGCTACACCTTC
. TRBJ2-7 . TRBV21-1 CASIRRGQGADPLEQYF TGTGCCAGCATCAGACGTGGACAGGGGGCGGACCCCCTCGAGCAGTACTTC
few TRBJ2-7 . TRBV5-6 CASSLIWSTLTYEQYF TGTGCCAGCAGCTTAATCTGGTCGACTCTTACCTACGAGCAGTACTTC
. TRBJ2-5 TRBD2 TRBV19 CASSPALAGGGTQYF TGTGCCAGTAGCCCCGCACTAGCGGGAGGAGGGACCCAGTACTTC
many TRBJ2-3 . TRBV12-3/TRBV12-4 CASSLNTDTQYF TGTGCCAGCAGTTTAAACACAGATACGCAGTATTTT
. TRBJ1-2 . TRBV6-5 CASRSLRDSGYTF TGTGCCAGCAGGTCCCTCAGGGACTCTGGCTACACCTTC
. TRBJ2-2 . TRBV9 CASRADGTTGELFF TGTGCCAGCAGGGCCGACGGGACCACCGGGGAGCTGTTTTTT
. TRBJ2-5 . TRBV3-1/TRBV3-2 CASSRTPQETQYF TGTGCCAGCAGCCGAACACCCCAAGAGACCCAGTACTTC
. TRBJ2-1 . TRBV6-5 CASSYVRVTYNEQFF TGTGCCAGCAGTTACGTTAGGGTTACCTACAATGAGCAGTTCTTC
. TRBJ1-5 TRBD1 TRBV19 CASSSDRDGNQPQHF TGTGCCAGTAGTTCGGACAGGGATGGCAATCAGCCCCAGCATTTT
. TRBJ1-5 . TRBV12-5 CASGLQPQHF TGTGCTAGTGGTTTGCAGCCCCAGCATTTT
. TRBJ1-2 . TRBV27 CASSLSGGYGYTF TGTGCCAGCAGTTTATCGGGGGGGTATGGCTACACCTTC
. TRBJ2-1 TRBD2 TRBV4-1 CASSQDSASSGGYNEQFF TGCGCCAGCAGCCAAGATTCGGCTTCTAGCGGGGGCTACAATGAGCAGTTCTTC
. TRBJ2-7 . TRBV20-1 CSARELYEQYF TGCAGTGCTAGGGAACTCTACGAGCAGTACTTC
. TRBJ2-1 TRBD2 TRBV5-1 CASSVTSGVSEQFF TGCGCCAGCAGTGTGACTAGCGGGGTTTCTGAGCAGTTCTTC
. TRBJ2-7 . TRBV11-2 CASSLDRVGTGTYEQYF TGTGCCAGCAGCTTAGATAGGGTCGGGACTGGAACATACGAGCAGTACTTC
. TRBJ2-5 . TRBV30 CAWSVSGGGAETQYF TGTGCCTGGAGTGTTTCCGGGGGTGGTGCGGAGACCCAGTACTTC
many TRBJ1-3 . TRBV2 CASDTGTTRGNTIYF TGTGCCAGCGACACCGGGACAACCCGTGGAAACACCATATATTTT
. TRBJ2-7 TRBD2 TRBV4-1 CASSQGASGSSYEQYF TGCGCCAGCAGCCAAGGGGCTAGCGGGAGCTCCTACGAGCAGTACTTC
. TRBJ2-4 TRBD1 TRBV5-6 CASSLGRDRGGIQYF TGTGCCAGCAGCCTGGGGCGGGACAGGGGTGGCATTCAGTACTTC
few TRBJ2-5 . TRBV3-1/TRBV3-2 CASSQEWASRETQYF TGTGCCAGCAGCCAAGAATGGGCTAGCCGGGAGACCCAGTACTTC
. TRBJ2-7 TRBD1 TRBV7-9 CASSTRTGQPLEQYF TGTGCCAGCAGCACCAGGACAGGGCAGCCCCTCGAGCAGTACTTC
. TRBJ2-7 . TRBV30 CAWSVRQPSYEQYF TGTGCCTGGAGTGTTAGGCAGCCCTCCTACGAGCAGTACTTC
. TRBJ1-1 . TRBV30 CAWRHDSNTEAFF TGTGCCTGGAGACATGACAGCAACACTGAAGCTTTCTTT
. TRBJ2-5 TRBD2 TRBV3-1/TRBV3-2 CASSQDSLAGYSRETQYF TGTGCCAGCAGCCAAGATTCACTAGCGGGATATTCGAGAGAGACCCAGTACTTC
. TRBJ2-3 TRBD2 TRBV7-2 CASSPRLAGGLPDTQYF TGTGCCAGCAGCCCGAGACTAGCGGGGGGGCTCCCAGATACGCAGTATTTT
. TRBJ2-1 . TRBV7-6 CASSLIDQGVNEQFF TGTGCCAGCAGCTTAATTGATCAGGGTGTTAATGAGCAGTTCTTC
. TRBJ2-1 . TRBV18 CASSPPSLYEQFF TGTGCCAGCTCACCACCCTCACTCTATGAGCAGTTCTTC
. TRBJ2-6 TRBD1 TRBV9 CASSAYLLTGAGANVLTF TGTGCCAGCAGCGCCTACCTTCTTACAGGGGCTGGGGCCAACGTCCTGACTTTC
. TRBJ1-2 TRBD1 TRBV28 CASSSEWRQGDYGYTF TGTGCCAGCAGTTCGGAATGGCGACAGGGAGACTATGGCTACACCTTC
. TRBJ1-1 . TRBV4-1 CASREKGLNTEAFF TGCGCCAGCAGGGAGAAGGGACTGAACACTGAAGCTTTCTTT
. TRBJ2-5 . TRBV5-1 CASSLDEALETQYF TGCGCCAGCAGCTTGGATGAGGCCCTAGAGACCCAGTACTTC
. TRBJ1-6 . TRBV27 CASSLEGGRGSPLHF TGTGCCAGCAGTTTAGAGGGGGGAAGGGGCTCACCCCTCCACTTT
. TRBJ1-2 . TRBV4-1 CASSQDLGNYGYTF TGCGCCAGCAGCCAAGATTTGGGTAACTATGGCTACACCTTC
. TRBJ2-2 TRBD2 TRBV11-2 CASRPQAGTSGNTGELFF TGTGCCAGCAGACCACAAGCCGGGACTAGCGGGAACACCGGGGAGCTGTTTTTT
. TRBJ1-4 TRBD1 TRBV28 CASAGLGTGVEKLFF TGTGCCAGCGCCGGACTGGGGACAGGGGTTGAAAAACTGTTTTTT
. TRBJ2-1 . TRBV3-1/TRBV3-2 CASSPTPLGLNNEQFF TGTGCCAGCAGCCCCACCCCCCTTGGGCTTAACAATGAGCAGTTCTTC
. TRBJ2-2 TRBD1 TRBV5-1 CASSGTGPSNTGELFF TGCGCCAGCAGCGGGACAGGGCCTTCAAACACCGGGGAGCTGTTTTTT
. TRBJ1-2 TRBD1 TRBV30 CAWIQPNRGDYGYTF TGTGCCTGGATCCAGCCCAACAGGGGTGACTATGGCTACACCTTC